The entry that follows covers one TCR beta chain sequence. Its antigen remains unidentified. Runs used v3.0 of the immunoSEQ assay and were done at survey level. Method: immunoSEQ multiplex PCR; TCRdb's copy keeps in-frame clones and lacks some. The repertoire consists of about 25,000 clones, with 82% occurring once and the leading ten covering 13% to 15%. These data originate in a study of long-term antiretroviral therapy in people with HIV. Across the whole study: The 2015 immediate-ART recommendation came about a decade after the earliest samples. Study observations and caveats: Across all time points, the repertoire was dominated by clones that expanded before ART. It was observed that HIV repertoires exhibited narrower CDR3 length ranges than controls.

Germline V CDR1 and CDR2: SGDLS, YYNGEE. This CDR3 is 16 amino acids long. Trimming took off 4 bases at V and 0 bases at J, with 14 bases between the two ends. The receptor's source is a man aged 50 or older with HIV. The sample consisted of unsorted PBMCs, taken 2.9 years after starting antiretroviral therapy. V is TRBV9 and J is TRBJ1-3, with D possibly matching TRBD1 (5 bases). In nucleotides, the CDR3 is TGTGCCAGCAGCCCCGGGACGGCTCGCTCTGGAAACACCATATATTTT. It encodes CASSPGTARSGNTIYF. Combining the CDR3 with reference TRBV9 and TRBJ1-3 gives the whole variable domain DSGVTQTPKHLITATGQRVTLRCSPRSGDLSVYWYQQSLDQGLQFLIQYYNGEERAKGNILERFSAQQFPDLHSELNLSSLELGDSALYFCASSPGTARSGNTIYFGEGSWLTVV.